These 21 T cell receptor beta chains originate from one sample sequenced in a study of blood T cells in healthy people across ages. Together with a sample-barcoded 5' primer, a J-beta primer mix was included in a second PCR lasting roughly 7 to 11 cycles. TCRdb reprocessed the 5' RACE reads with MiXCR, giving one entry per CDR3 protein. The data hold 540,000 or so distinct CDR3 sequences, with roughly 48% observed a single time. Sequenced material: blood. The origin of the receptors is a man of 80 years or more in good health.

This clonotype has a single count. The rearrangement joins TRBV24-1 to TRBJ2-1; D may be TRBD1 or TRBD2 (5 bases each). The V gene's germline CDR1 is KGHDR and CDR2 SFDVKD. Trimming left V 9 bases short and J 9 bases short, with 11 bases between. The CDR3 is 11 amino acids. CDR3 sequence (DNA): TGTGCCACCGGTGTCGGGACTGAGCAGTTCTTC. It specifies CATGVGTEQFF.

In this sample, this clonotype turned up many times. This chain's CDR3 is CASSLPLAGVSYEQYF. The CDR3 bases are TGTGCCAGCAGTTTACCACTAGCGGGAGTAAGCTACGAGCAGTACTTC. V usage is TRBV28 and J usage is TRBJ2-7; 11 positions match TRBD2. The germline gives CDR1 MDHEN, CDR2 SYDVKM. The CDR3 totals 16 residues. V was clipped by 2 bases and J by 3 bases; unmatched bases: 6.

In this sample, this clonotype turned up a few times. DNA of the CDR3: TGTGCCAGCAGTTTTGGCAGTCGGAAGGATCGAAACATTCAGTACTTC. Protein product: CASSFGSRKDRNIQYF. This chain joins TRBV12-3 or TRBV12-4 and TRBJ2-4, with unresolved D. V was clipped by 3 bases and J by 6 bases, with 18 bases between them. This CDR3 has 16 amino acids.

The sample holds many counts of this clonotype. The V and J genes are TRBV6-5 and TRBJ2-3; D gene unclear. Germline CDR1 and CDR2: MNHEY and SVGAGI. Trimming removed 2 bases from V and 2 bases from J, with 8 bases in between. The CDR3 spans 14 residues. CDR3 loop: CASSYGYATDTQYF. CDR3 nucleotide sequence: TGTGCCAGCAGTTACGGATACGCCACAGATACGCAGTATTTT.

The sample holds a few counts of this clonotype. The rearrangement joins TRBV20-1 to TRBJ1-2; 7 bases match TRBD1. CDR3 size: 13 residues. Losses at the gene ends were 3 bases for V and 4 bases for J; bases not matched to a gene: 5. Per germline, CDR1 DFQATT and CDR2 SNEGSKA (reference sequence). CDR3 region: CSASPTGIYGYTF. The CDR3 bases are TGCAGTGCTAGCCCGACAGGGATCTATGGCTACACCTTC.

Ten or more counts support this clonotype. This chain connects TRBV5-1 to TRBJ1-1; maybe TRBD1 (6 bases). Germline lookup yields CDR1 SGHRS and CDR2 YFSETQ. This CDR3 has 14 residues. Trimming took 4 bases from V and 1 from J, leaving 11 bases between them. CDR3 protein: CASSPGQENTEAFF. CDR3 in DNA: TGCGCCAGCAGCCCGGGACAAGAGAACACTGAAGCTTTCTTT.

CDR3 loop: CASTQDRGRETQYF. The CDR3 DNA reads TGTGCCAGCACCCAGGACAGGGGGCGGGAGACCCAGTACTTC. This sequence joins TRBV2 and TRBJ2-5; TRBD1 agrees at 11 bases. J was trimmed by 5 bases and V by 7 bases; bases with no gene match: 6. Per germline, CDR1 SNHLY and CDR2 FYNNEI. This CDR3 is built from 14 residues.

The J gene is TRBJ2-6, the V gene TRBV7-2; D call uncertain. Germline V gene lookup returns CDR1 SGHTA and CDR2 FQGNSA. With 0 bases removed from V and 0 bases from J, the gap between germline ends came to 9 bases. This CDR3 is 17 amino acids long. CDR3 nucleotide sequence: TGTGCCAGCAGCTTAGCGTACGGCTACTCTGGGGCCAACGTCCTGACTTTC. Its protein product is CASSLAYGYSGANVLTF.

The chain joins TRBV10-1 to TRBJ2-3; 8 nucleotides line up with TRBD2. Germline values: CDR1 WNHNN, CDR2 SYGVQD (reference sequence). The CDR3 sequence is 15 residues long. With V trimmed by 4 bases and J by 6 bases, 9 bases remained unmatched. This CDR3 is CASSAGTSSADTQYF. The CDR3 DNA is TGCGCCAGCAGTGCCGGGACTAGTTCAGCGGATACGCAGTATTTT.

The chain recombines TRBV15 with TRBJ1-1; D remains unclear. Per the germline V gene, CDR1 is LNHNV and CDR2 is YYDKDF (reference sequence). This CDR3 has 14 residues. Trimming removed 0 bases at V and 1 base at J, with 6 bases between. The CDR3 coding sequence is TGTGCCACCAGCAGAGATGGGAGGAACACTGAAGCTTTCTTT. It encodes CATSRDGRNTEAFF.

This chain links TRBV6-2 or TRBV6-3 with TRBJ1-5; possibly TRBD1 for D (5 bases). Germline CDR1 reads MNHEY; CDR2 reads SVGEGT. The CDR3 has 16 residues. The ends were cut back, 0 bases at V and 2 bases at J, with 11 bases in the middle. The CDR3 DNA reads TGTGCCAGCAGTTACTCGGGGGGGGTGGGCAATCAGCCCCAGCATTTT. Amino acids: CASSYSGGVGNQPQHF.

This chain links TRBV7-9 with TRBJ1-5; D remains ambiguous. V lost 2 bases to trimming and J lost 5 bases, with 4 bases between them. CDR3 length: 12 residues. Per germline, CDR1 SEHNR and CDR2 FQNEAQ (reference sequence). In nucleotides, the CDR3 is TGTGCCAGCAGCTTATTTGATCAGCCCCAGCATTTT. It yields the protein CASSLFDQPQHF.

The CDR3, as DNA: TGTGCCAGCAGCCTAAATGGGGGCATGGGTCAGCCCCAGCATTTT. Protein product: CASSLNGGMGQPQHF. This sequence joins TRBV7-2 and TRBJ1-5; the D gene is possibly TRBD1 (6 bases). CDR1 is SGHTA and CDR2 is FQGNSA in the germline V gene. V was trimmed by 5 bases and J by 6 bases, leaving 17 bases between them. CDR3 length: 15 residues.

On this clonotype itself: The junction and the germline gene differ at one end; a read error may be behind it. This sequence joins TRBV6-6 and TRBJ1-2; 9 bases are a match to TRBD1. The germline CDR1 and CDR2 sequences are MNHNY and SVGAGI (reference sequence). The CDR3 sequence is 16 residues long. The DNA for the CDR3 is TGTGCCGGCAGTTACTTGATTTGGACAGGGGACTATGGCTACACCTTC. Amino acid sequence: CAGSYLIWTGDYGYTF.

This clonotype was counted only a few times. This chain joins TRBV4-1 and TRBJ1-1; tentatively, D is TRBD1 (6 bases). CDR1 and CDR2 from the germline V gene are MGHRA and YSYEKL. Trimming cost V 2 bases and J 5 bases, with 12 bases left between them. CDR3 length equals 14 residues. CDR3 nucleotide sequence: TGCGCCAGCAGCCAACCACAGGGAGGTACTGAAGCTTTCTTT. This codes for CASSQPQGGTEAFF.

This clonotype was counted between two and nine times. The chain has TRBV11-2 and TRBJ2-3; 7 bases align to TRBD2. Looked up from germline, CDR1 is SGHAT and CDR2 is FQNNGV. The junction had 11 bases not matched to a gene; V was cut back by 5 bases and J by 0 bases. The CDR3 length is 17 residues. CDR3 sequence: CASSPWETSSSTDTQYF. CDR3 DNA: TGTGCCAGCAGCCCATGGGAGACTAGCTCGAGCACAGATACGCAGTATTTT.

This clonotype was observed at least ten times. This chain links TRBV7-9 with TRBJ2-3, with 9 bases that match TRBD1. Trimming removed 1 base from V and 3 bases from J; junction bases left unmatched: 2. Per the germline V gene, CDR1 is SEHNR and CDR2 is FQNEAQ (reference sequence). The CDR3 totals 15 residues. CDR3 sequence reads: CASSLGTGATDTQYF. The CDR3, as DNA: TGTGCCAGCAGCTTAGGGACAGGGGCGACAGATACGCAGTATTTT.

This clonotype was observed a few times. The CDR3 protein is CASSYSSNKETQYF. The CDR3 nucleotides read TGTGCCAGCAGTTACTCGTCTAACAAAGAGACCCAGTACTTC. The chain carries TRBV6-6 and TRBJ2-5; D is undetermined. This CDR3 region has 14 residues. CDR1 is MNHNY and CDR2 is SVGAGI in the germline V gene (reference sequence). V lost 0 bases and J lost 3, with 8 bases in between.

The chain joins TRBV29-1 to TRBJ2-1; 7 bases fit TRBD2. This CDR3 contains 13 residues. The germline gives CDR1 SQVTM, CDR2 ANQGSEA. With V trimmed by 3 bases and J by 5 bases, 4 bases remained unmatched. The DNA for the CDR3 is TGCAGCGTTGACAGGGCGGGAGACAATGAGCAGTTCTTC. This codes for CSVDRAGDNEQFF.

A few counts support this clonotype. The rearrangement uses TRBV25-1 and TRBJ2-7; TRBD2 aligns across 15 bases. The CDR3 sequence is 18 residues long. V lost 7 bases to trimming and J lost 5 bases; unmatched junction nucleotides: 15. The germline V gene has CDR1 MGHDK and CDR2 SYGVNS. The CDR3 DNA reads TGTGCCAGCATTGGACTAGCGGGAGGGAGTGCCACCTTGCACGAGCAGTACTTC. Protein product: CASIGLAGGSATLHEQYF.

The rearrangement links TRBV4-1 to TRBJ1-1; D is undetermined. Deletions cut 1 base from V and 1 base from J, with 7 bases between. CDR3 size: 14 residues. Germline V lookup: CDR1 MGHRA, CDR2 YSYEKL. The CDR3 DNA is TGCGCCAGCAGCCAAGCGGGCAGGAACACTGAAGCTTTCTTT. Protein product: CASSQAGRNTEAFF.